These 27 T cell receptor beta chains were all obtained from the same sample, sequenced in a study of blood T cell repertoires in COVID-19. TCRdb's copy holds only in-frame clones and misses some; the assay was immunoSEQ multiplex PCR. Of approximately 470,000 clones in the sample, approximately 90% were seen once. Sequencing used PBMCs or T cells enriched from blood (not recorded which). The receptors shown here come from a woman younger than 30 who had recovered from COVID-19.

CDR3: CASSGPISTSGGLAKNIQYF. The CDR3 DNA reads as TGTGCCAGCAGCGGTCCTATATCAACTAGCGGGGGACTAGCCAAAAACATTCAGTACTTC. The rearrangement joins TRBV2 to TRBJ2-4, with 11 bases that match TRBD2. The CDR3 extends over 20 amino acids. Germline assignment: CDR1 SNHLY and CDR2 FYNNEI. Losses at the gene ends were 6 bases for V and 0 bases for J; bases not matched to a gene: 16.

The V gene is TRBV5-5, the J gene TRBJ1-4; 8 bases align to TRBD1. The CDR3 length is 15 residues. The germline V gene has CDR1 SGHKS and CDR2 YYEKEE (reference sequence). Germline trimming cut 4 bases from V and 5 bases from J; bases unmatched to any gene: 7. DNA for the CDR3: TGTGCCAGCAGCGCCCACAGGGGGGGCAATGAAAAACTGTTTTTT. Protein: CASSAHRGGNEKLFF.

The chain couples TRBV5-1 to TRBJ1-3; D is ambiguous. Trimming left V 0 bases short and J 3 bases short, with 7 bases between. The CDR3 is made up of 14 amino acids. Germline CDR1 is SGHRS and CDR2 is YFSETQ. In DNA, the CDR3 is TGCGCCAGCAGCTTGGACTATCTTGGAAACACCATATATTTT. It is translated as CASSLDYLGNTIYF.

As for this clone: This sample also contains other DNA sequences that code for the same CDR3. This chain joins TRBV19 and TRBJ1-1, with unresolved D. The V and J ends lost 3 bases and 1 base respectively, with 6 bases between them. The CDR3 totals 13 residues. Germline CDR1 reads LNHDA; CDR2 reads SQIVND (reference sequence). CDR3: CASSMGRNTEAFF. In DNA, the CDR3 is TGTGCCAGTAGTATGGGGAGGAACACTGAAGCTTTCTTT.

The chain couples TRBV28 to TRBJ2-2; D uncertain. Trimming took off 7 bases at V and 5 bases at J, with 8 bases between the two ends. The CDR3 spans 12 residues. CDR1 and CDR2 (germline): MDHEN, SYDVKM. The CDR3: CASKALTGELFF. The CDR3, as DNA: TGTGCCAGCAAAGCCCTAACCGGGGAGCTGTTTTTT.

The genes are TRBV5-6 and TRBJ2-4; no reliable D call. CDR3 length equals 14 residues. The ends were cut back, 0 bases at V and 1 base at J, with 5 bases in the middle. Germline lookup yields CDR1 SGHDT and CDR2 YYEEEE. CDR3 residues: CASSLGLAKNIQYF. The DNA for the CDR3 is TGTGCCAGCAGCTTGGGACTGGCCAAAAACATTCAGTACTTC.

In DNA form, the CDR3 reads TGTGCCAGCTTGGACAGGGGTGCCACAGATACGCAGTATTTT. Translated: CASLDRGATDTQYF. The gene calls are TRBV28 and TRBJ2-3; 9 bases agree with TRBD1. The CDR3 runs 14 residues. Germline loops: CDR1 MDHEN, CDR2 SYDVKM. The ends lost 8 bases at V and 2 bases at J; junction bases unmatched: 5. Filled out from reference TRBV28 and TRBJ2-3, the complete variable domain reads DVKVTQSSRYLVKRTGEKVFLECVQDMDHENMFWYRQDPGLGLRLIYFSYDVKMKEKGDIPEGYSVSREKKERFSLILESASTNQTSMYLCASLDRGATDTQYFGPGTRLTVL.

This chain uses TRBV11-2 with TRBJ1-1; D perhaps matches TRBD1 (6 bases). The V end lost 4 bases, the J end lost 11 bases, and 14 bases lay between the germline ends. CDR1 is SGHAT, CDR2 FQNNGV, per germline. The length of the CDR3 is 12 residues. Here the CDR3 reads CASSYDRLWAFF. The CDR3 nucleotides are TGTGCCAGCAGCTACGACAGGTTGTGGGCTTTCTTT.

V gene TRBV5-1 combines with J gene TRBJ2-5; TRBD2 matches at 11 bases. The CDR3 has 20 residues. Germline loops: CDR1 SGHRS, CDR2 YFSETQ. V lost 2 bases and J lost 1; bases outside the gene matches: 16. CDR3 protein: CASSLIGISGTSGPQETQYF. DNA of the CDR3: TGCGCCAGCAGCTTAATAGGAATTAGCGGGACTAGCGGACCCCAAGAGACCCAGTACTTC.

This chain connects TRBV5-5 to TRBJ1-3; 7 nucleotides line up with TRBD1. The ends lost 2 bases at V and 0 bases at J; junction bases unmatched: 5. The V gene's germline CDR1 is SGHKS and CDR2 YYEKEE (reference sequence). This CDR3 is 16 amino acids long. The CDR3 is CASSFLGTDSGNTIYF. Here the CDR3 DNA reads TGTGCCAGCAGCTTTCTGGGGACAGACTCTGGAAACACCATATATTTT.

The chain joins TRBV2 to TRBJ1-4; possibly TRBD1 for D (5 bases). The CDR3 consists of 19 residues. The ends were cut back, 8 bases at V and 0 bases at J, with 25 bases in the middle. Germline V gives CDR1 SNHLY, CDR2 FYNNEI. The CDR3 sequence: CASVRTHPGLAATNEKLFF. CDR3 bases: TGTGCCAGCGTTCGGACACACCCCGGATTGGCGGCAACTAATGAAAAACTGTTTTTT.

The gene calls are TRBV10-3 and TRBJ1-2; 8 bases align to TRBD1. This CDR3 has 13 residues. The V segment lost 3 bases and the J segment 9 bases; nucleotides outside the gene matches: 6. Looked up from germline, CDR1 is ENHRY and CDR2 is SYGVKD. CDR3 amino acids: CAISEGQGRRYTF. The CDR3, as DNA: TGTGCCATCAGTGAAGGACAGGGAAGACGCTACACCTTC.

The rearrangement links TRBV24-1 to TRBJ2-1; D is perhaps TRBD1 (6 bases). Deletions cut 4 bases from V and 16 bases from J, with 19 bases between. The CDR3 runs 13 residues. The germline CDR1 and CDR2 sequences are KGHDR and SFDVKD. CDR3 in amino acids: CATSDLPDSLRFF. The CDR3 nucleotides are TGTGCCACCAGTGACCTACCGGACAGTCTTAGATTCTTC.

V and J are TRBV19 and TRBJ1-6; 9 bases fit TRBD1. Germline trimming cut 1 base from V and 8 bases from J; bases unmatched to any gene: 6. The CDR3 extends over 16 amino acids. The germline gives CDR1 LNHDA, CDR2 SQIVND (reference sequence). The CDR3 nucleotides are TGTGCCAGTAGTATAGCTTCGACAGGGGGGGATTCACCCCTCCACTTT. Encoded protein: CASSIASTGGDSPLHF.

This clone was counted once. The CDR3 reads CASSYGTGGVSGNTIYF. DNA of the CDR3: TGTGCCAGCAGCTACGGGACAGGGGGGGTTTCTGGAAACACCATATATTTT. V usage is TRBV5-4 and J usage is TRBJ1-3; 11 bases match TRBD1. Trimming cost V 3 bases and J 1 base; bases outside gene matches: 6. The CDR3 sequence is 17 residues long. Germline-derived CDR1 and CDR2 are SGHNT and YYREEE (reference sequence). The entire variable domain, with the rest obtained from reference TRBV5-4 and TRBJ1-3, is as follows: ETGVTQSPTHLIKTRGQQVTLRCSSQSGHNTVSWYQQALGQGPQFIFQYYREEENGRGNFPPRFSGLQFPNYSSELNVNALELDDSALYLCASSYGTGGVSGNTIYFGEGSWLTVV.

The rearrangement uses TRBV6-5 and TRBJ2-3; 10 bases are a match to TRBD2. This CDR3 is built from 15 residues. The germline gives CDR1 MNHEY, CDR2 SVGAGI. J was trimmed by 4 bases and V by 6 bases; bases with no gene match: 7. CDR3 coding DNA: TGTGCCAGCAGCCGAGCGGGGGGGTTGGCAGATACGCAGTATTTT. Its translation: CASSRAGGLADTQYF.

The chain employs TRBV5-1 and TRBJ1-2, with TRBD1 identical over 8 bases. The trim removed 8 bases at V and 3 bases at J, leaving 6 bases unmatched. There are 13 residues in the CDR3. Per germline, CDR1 SGHRS and CDR2 YFSETQ. The DNA of the CDR3 is TGCGCCAGTAGACAGGGGAAGGACTATGGCTACACCTTC. The encoded protein is CASRQGKDYGYTF.

Here the CDR3 DNA reads TGTGCCAGCAGCAATAAGGGATGTCTAGCGGGGGGGTACTGCTCCTACAATGAGCAGTTCTTC. Translated: CASSNKGCLAGGYCSYNEQFF. The V call is TRBV21-1, the J call TRBJ2-1; the table's D call, TRBD2, has no DNA check behind it. TRBV21-1 is listed as a pseudogene. The CDR3 is 21 residues long.

J is TRBJ1-3 and V is TRBV2; no clear D. There are 17 residues in the CDR3. The ends were cut back, 3 bases at V and 0 bases at J, with 15 bases in the middle. CDR1 is SNHLY and CDR2 is FYNNEI in the germline V gene. In DNA, the CDR3 is TGTGCCAGCAGTGAGCGGAGGGAGATTAGCTCTGGAAACACCATATATTTT. It codes for CASSERREISSGNTIYF.

The chain combines TRBV7-2 with TRBJ1-1; no reliable D call. The CDR3 contains 15 residues. V lost 4 bases and J 2 bases, leaving 14 bases between the germline ends. Germline V gene sequence: CDR1 SGHTA, CDR2 FQGNSA. CDR3 region: CASSSPPGFNTEAFF. The CDR3 DNA reads as TGTGCCAGCAGCTCCCCACCGGGGTTCAACACTGAAGCTTTCTTT.

V and J are TRBV5-5 and TRBJ2-3, with D maybe TRBD1 (5 bases). The germline CDR1 and CDR2 sequences are SGHKS and YYEKEE (reference sequence). The germline V and J ends were trimmed by 0 bases and 6 bases, with 23 bases remaining between them. The CDR3 consists of 18 residues. CDR3 coding DNA: TGTGCCAGCAGCTTGGAACCTTGGGTCAGGGCCGTAGGTGATACGCAGTATTTT. Its protein product is CASSLEPWVRAVGDTQYF.

V and J are TRBV19 and TRBJ1-2, with 8 bases that match TRBD1. Losses at the gene ends were 8 bases for V and 4 bases for J; bases not matched to a gene: 9. CDR3 length: 14 residues. CDR1 is LNHDA, CDR2 SQIVND, per germline (reference sequence). CDR3 in amino acids: CASDDRGRSYGYTF. The DNA of the CDR3 is TGTGCCAGTGATGACAGGGGAAGGAGCTATGGCTACACCTTC. Full variable domain (outside the CDR3, taken from reference TRBV19 and TRBJ1-2): DGGITQSPKYLFRKEGQNVTLSCEQNLNHDAMYWYRQDPGQGLRLIYYSQIVNDFQKGDIAEGYSVSREKKESFPLTVTSAQKNPTAFYLCASDDRGRSYGYTFGSGTRLTVV.

To note about this clone: At the DNA level, this CDR3 is encoded by other sequences in the same sample as well. J is TRBJ2-7 and V is TRBV5-1; 7 bases are shared with TRBD2. The CDR3 is 13 residues long. The V gene end was trimmed by 0 bases and the J gene end by 4 bases; junction bases not matched to a gene: 1. Germline CDR1 reads SGHRS; CDR2 reads YFSETQ. The CDR3: CASSLVGGYEQYF. The CDR3 nucleotides are TGCGCCAGCAGCTTGGTGGGAGGGTACGAGCAGTACTTC.

The V gene is TRBV19, the J gene TRBJ2-3; possible D gene TRBD2, 6 bases. Germline values: CDR1 LNHDA, CDR2 SQIVND (reference sequence). The CDR3 has 14 amino acids. V gave up 7 bases and J gave up 5 bases, with 16 bases separating them. The CDR3 is CASIARDSRDTQYF. The DNA of the CDR3 is TGTGCCAGTATCGCGCGGGACTCTAGAGATACGCAGTATTTT.

This sequence joins TRBV2 and TRBJ1-5, with a weak D call TRBD1 (6 bases). The CDR3 sequence is 15 residues long. V was clipped by 4 bases and J by 2 bases, with 12 bases between them. CDR1 SNHLY and CDR2 FYNNEI come from the germline V gene. The CDR3 reads CASSVGGGGNQPQHF. The CDR3 DNA follows: TGTGCCAGCAGTGTAGGGGGGGGAGGCAATCAGCCCCAGCATTTT.

The chain carries TRBV19 and TRBJ1-2; 7 nucleotides agree with TRBD1. The CDR3 extends over 14 amino acids. J was trimmed by 3 bases and V by 2 bases; bases with no gene match: 3. CDR1 and CDR2 (germline): LNHDA, SQIVND (reference sequence). CDR3 coding DNA: TGTGCCAGTAGTATATGGGACAGTTACTATGGCTACACCTTC. Amino acid sequence: CASSIWDSYYGYTF.

The CDR3 loop is CAISDHTGNKNIQYF. Written as DNA, the CDR3 is TGTGCCATCAGCGACCATACAGGGAACAAAAACATTCAGTACTTC. The chain combines TRBV10-3 with TRBJ2-4; the D gene is possibly TRBD1 (6 bases). This CDR3 comprises 15 residues. Per germline, CDR1 ENHRY and CDR2 SYGVKD. V lost 6 bases and J 3 bases, leaving 15 bases between the germline ends.